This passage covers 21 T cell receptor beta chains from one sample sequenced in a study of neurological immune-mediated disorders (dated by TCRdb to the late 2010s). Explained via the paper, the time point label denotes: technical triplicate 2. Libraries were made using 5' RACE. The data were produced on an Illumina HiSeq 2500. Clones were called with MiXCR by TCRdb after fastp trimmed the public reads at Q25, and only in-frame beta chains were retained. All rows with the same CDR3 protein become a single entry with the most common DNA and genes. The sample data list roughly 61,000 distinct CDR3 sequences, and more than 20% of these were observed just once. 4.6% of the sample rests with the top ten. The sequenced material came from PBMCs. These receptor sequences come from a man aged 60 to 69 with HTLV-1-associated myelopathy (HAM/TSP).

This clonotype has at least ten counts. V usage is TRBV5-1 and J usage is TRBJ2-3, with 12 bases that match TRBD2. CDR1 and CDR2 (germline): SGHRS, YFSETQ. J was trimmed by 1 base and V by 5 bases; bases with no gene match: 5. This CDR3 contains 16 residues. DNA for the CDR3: TGCGCCAGCAGACAGCTAGCGGGAGGGGGCACAGATACGCAGTATTTT. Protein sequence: CASRQLAGGGTDTQYF.

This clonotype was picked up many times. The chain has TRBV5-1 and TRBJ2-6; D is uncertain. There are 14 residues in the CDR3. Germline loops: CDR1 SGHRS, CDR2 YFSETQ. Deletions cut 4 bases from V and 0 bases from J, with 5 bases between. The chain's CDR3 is CASSPGSGANVLTF. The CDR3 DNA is TGCGCCAGCAGCCCAGGCTCTGGGGCCAACGTCCTGACTTTC.

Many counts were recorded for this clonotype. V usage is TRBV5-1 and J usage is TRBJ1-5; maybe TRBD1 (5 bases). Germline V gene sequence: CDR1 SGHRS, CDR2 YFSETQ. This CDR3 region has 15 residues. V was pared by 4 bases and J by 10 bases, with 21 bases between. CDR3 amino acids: CASSKDGTGSGPQHF. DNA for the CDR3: TGCGCCAGCAGCAAGGATGGAACAGGTTCGGGACCCCAGCATTTT.

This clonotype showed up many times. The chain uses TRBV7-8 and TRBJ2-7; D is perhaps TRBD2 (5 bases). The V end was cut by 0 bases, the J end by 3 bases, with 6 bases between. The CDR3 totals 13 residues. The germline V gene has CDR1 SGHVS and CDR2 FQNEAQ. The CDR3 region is CASSLAGDYEQYF. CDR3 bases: TGTGCCAGCAGCTTAGCGGGAGACTACGAGCAGTACTTC.

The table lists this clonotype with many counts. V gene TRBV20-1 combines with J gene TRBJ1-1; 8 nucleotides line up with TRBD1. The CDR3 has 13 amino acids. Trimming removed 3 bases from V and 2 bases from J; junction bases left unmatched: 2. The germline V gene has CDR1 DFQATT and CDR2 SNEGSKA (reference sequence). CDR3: CSARTGANTEAFF. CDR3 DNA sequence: TGCAGTGCTAGGACAGGGGCCAACACTGAAGCTTTCTTT.

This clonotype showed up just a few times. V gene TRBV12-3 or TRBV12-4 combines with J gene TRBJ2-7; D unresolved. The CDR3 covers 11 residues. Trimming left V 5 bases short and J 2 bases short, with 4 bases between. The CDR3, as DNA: TGTGCCAGCAGTACAGCCTACGAGCAGTACTTC. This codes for CASSTAYEQYF.

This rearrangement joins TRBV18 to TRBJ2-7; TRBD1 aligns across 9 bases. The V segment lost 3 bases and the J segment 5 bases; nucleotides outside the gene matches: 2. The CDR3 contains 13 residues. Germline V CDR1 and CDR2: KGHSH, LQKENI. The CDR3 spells CASSPRQGDEQYF. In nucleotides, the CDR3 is TGTGCCAGCTCACCGAGACAGGGGGACGAGCAGTACTTC.

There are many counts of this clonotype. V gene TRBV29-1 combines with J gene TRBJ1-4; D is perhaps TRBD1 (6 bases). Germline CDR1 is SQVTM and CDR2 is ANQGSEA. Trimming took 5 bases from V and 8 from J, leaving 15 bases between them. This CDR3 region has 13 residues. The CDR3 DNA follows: TGCAGCGTTCGGGACATTCGGACCGAAAAACTGTTTTTT. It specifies CSVRDIRTEKLFF.

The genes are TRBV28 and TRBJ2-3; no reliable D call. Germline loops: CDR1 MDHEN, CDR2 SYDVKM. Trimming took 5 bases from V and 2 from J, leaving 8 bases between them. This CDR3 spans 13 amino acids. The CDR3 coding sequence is TGTGCCAGCAGTCGGGCCGCCACAGATACGCAGTATTTT. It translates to CASSRAATDTQYF.

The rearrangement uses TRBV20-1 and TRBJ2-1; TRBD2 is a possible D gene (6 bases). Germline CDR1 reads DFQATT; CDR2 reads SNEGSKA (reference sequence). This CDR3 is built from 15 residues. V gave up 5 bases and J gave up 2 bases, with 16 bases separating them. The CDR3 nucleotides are TGCAGTGCTGTGGACTACCTTAGAACCTACAATGAGCAGTTCTTC. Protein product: CSAVDYLRTYNEQFF.

The CDR3: CASSLSGSEQYF. The CDR3 DNA reads as TGTGCCAGCAGCCTTAGCGGGAGCGAGCAGTACTTC. The chain has TRBV7-6 and TRBJ2-7, with 9 bases identical to TRBD2. The V and J ends lost 5 bases and 6 bases, in that order; junction bases with no gene match: 2. The length of the CDR3 is 12 residues. Germline values: CDR1 SGHVS, CDR2 FNYEAQ. Supplemented by reference TRBV7-6 and TRBJ2-7, the full variable domain reads GAGVSQSPRYKVTKRGQDVALRCDPISGHVSLYWYRQALGQGPEFLTYFNYEAQQDKSGLPNDRFSAERPEGSISTLTIQRTEQRDSAMYRCASSLSGSEQYFGPGTRLTVT.

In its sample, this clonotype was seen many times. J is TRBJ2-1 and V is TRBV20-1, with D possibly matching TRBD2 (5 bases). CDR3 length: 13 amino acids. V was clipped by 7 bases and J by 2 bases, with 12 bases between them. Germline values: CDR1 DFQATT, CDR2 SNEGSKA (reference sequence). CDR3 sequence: CSVGGPTYNEQFF. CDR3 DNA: TGCAGTGTAGGCGGGCCAACCTACAATGAGCAGTTCTTC.

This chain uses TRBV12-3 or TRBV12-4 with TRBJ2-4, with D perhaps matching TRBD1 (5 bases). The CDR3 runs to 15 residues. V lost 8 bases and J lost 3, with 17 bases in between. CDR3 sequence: CASGAPELGKNIQYF. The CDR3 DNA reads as TGTGCCAGCGGGGCCCCGGAGTTGGGCAAAAACATTCAGTACTTC.

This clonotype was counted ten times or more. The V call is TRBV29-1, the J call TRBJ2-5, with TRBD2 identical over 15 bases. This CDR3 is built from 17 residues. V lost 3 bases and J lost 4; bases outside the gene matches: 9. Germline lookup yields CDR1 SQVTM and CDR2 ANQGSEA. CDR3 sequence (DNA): TGCAGCGTTGAGACCGGACTAGCGGGAGGGGTAGGAGAGACCCAGTACTTC. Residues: CSVETGLAGGVGETQYF.

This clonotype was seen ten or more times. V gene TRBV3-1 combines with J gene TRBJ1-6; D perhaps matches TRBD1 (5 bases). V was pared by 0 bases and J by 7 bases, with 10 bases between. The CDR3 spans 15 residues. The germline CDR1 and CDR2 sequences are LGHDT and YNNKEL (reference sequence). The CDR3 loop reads CASSQEGAGNSPLHF. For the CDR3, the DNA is TGTGCCAGCAGCCAAGAAGGGGCAGGAAATTCACCCCTCCACTTT.

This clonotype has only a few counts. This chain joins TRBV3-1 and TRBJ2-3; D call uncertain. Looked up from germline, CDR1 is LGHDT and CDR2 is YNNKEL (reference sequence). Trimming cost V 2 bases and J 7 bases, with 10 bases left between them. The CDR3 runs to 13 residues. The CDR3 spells CASSQQQSHTQYF. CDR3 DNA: TGTGCCAGCAGCCAACAGCAGAGTCATACGCAGTATTTT.

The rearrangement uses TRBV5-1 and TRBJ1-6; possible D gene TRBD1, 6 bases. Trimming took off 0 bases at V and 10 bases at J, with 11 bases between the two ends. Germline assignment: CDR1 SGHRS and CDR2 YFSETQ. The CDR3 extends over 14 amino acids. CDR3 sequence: CASSLAGRGSPLHF. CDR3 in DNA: TGCGCCAGCAGCTTGGCGGGCAGGGGATCACCCCTCCACTTT.

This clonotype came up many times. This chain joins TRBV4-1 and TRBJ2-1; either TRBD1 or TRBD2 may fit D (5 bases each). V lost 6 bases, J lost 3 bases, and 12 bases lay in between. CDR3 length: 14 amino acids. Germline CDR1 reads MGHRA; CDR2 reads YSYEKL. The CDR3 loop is CASRWGRGYNEQFF. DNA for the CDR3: TGCGCCAGCAGATGGGGACGGGGCTACAATGAGCAGTTCTTC.

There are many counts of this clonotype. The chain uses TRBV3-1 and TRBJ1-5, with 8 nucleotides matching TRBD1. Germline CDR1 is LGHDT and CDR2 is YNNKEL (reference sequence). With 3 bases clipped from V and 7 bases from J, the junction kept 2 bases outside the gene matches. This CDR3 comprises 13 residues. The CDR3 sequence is CASSQTGEQPQHF. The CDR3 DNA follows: TGTGCCAGCAGCCAGACAGGGGAACAGCCCCAGCATTTT.

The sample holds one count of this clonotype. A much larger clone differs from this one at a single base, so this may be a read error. The chain's CDR3 is CASRAGDEEKLYF. For the CDR3, the DNA is TGTGCCAGCAGGGCCGGGGACGAAGAAAAACTGTATTTT. The chain links TRBV2 to TRBJ1-4; TRBD1 is a possible D gene (5 bases). Germline CDR1 SNHLY, CDR2 FYNNEI. CDR3 length equals 13 residues.

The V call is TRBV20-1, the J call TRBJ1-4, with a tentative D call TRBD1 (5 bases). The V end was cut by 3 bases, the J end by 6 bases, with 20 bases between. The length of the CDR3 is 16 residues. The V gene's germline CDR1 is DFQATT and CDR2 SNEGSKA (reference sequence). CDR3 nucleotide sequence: TGCAGTGCTAGTAAATTTGGGACTGCAGAAGATGAAAAACTGTTTTTT. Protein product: CSASKFGTAEDEKLFF.